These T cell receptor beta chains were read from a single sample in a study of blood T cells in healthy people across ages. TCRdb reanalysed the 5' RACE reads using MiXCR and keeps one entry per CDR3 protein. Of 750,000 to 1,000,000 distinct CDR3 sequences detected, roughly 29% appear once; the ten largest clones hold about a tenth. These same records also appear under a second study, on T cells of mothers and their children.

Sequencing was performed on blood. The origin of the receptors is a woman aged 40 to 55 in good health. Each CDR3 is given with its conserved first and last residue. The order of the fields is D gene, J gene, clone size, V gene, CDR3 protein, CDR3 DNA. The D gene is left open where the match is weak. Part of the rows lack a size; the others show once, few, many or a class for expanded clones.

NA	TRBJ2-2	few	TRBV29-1	CSVEIGDNGELFF	TGCAGCGTTGAGATTGGGGACAACGGGGAGCTGTTTTTT
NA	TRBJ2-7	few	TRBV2	CATGGYEQYF	TGTGCCACCGGTGGGTACGAGCAGTACTTC
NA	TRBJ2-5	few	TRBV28	CASSLRPGRSYF	TGTGCCAGCAGTTTAAGACCCGGTAGATCGTACTTC
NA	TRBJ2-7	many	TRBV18	CASGTGLDEQYF	TGTGCCAGCGGGACAGGACTAGACGAGCAGTACTTC
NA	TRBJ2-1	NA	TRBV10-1	CASSAGPSEQFF	TGCGCCAGCAGCGCCGGGCCCAGTGAGCAGTTCTTC
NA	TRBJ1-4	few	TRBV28	CASQSLVWRATNEKLFF	TGTGCCAGCCAATCGTTGGTGTGGCGTGCAACTAATGAAAAACTGTTTTTT
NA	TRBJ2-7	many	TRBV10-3	CAISGSSYEQYF	TGTGCCATCAGTGGGAGCTCCTACGAGCAGTACTTC
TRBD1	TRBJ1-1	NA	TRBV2	CASSAPLSGQEAFF	TGTGCCAGCTCAGCCCCCTTATCGGGACAGGAAGCTTTCTTT
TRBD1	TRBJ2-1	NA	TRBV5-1	CASSSTIDDRDNEQFF	TGCGCCAGCAGCTCGACTATCGACGACAGGGACAATGAGCAGTTCTTC
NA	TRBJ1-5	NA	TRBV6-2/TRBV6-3	CASRTGLRGNQPQHF	TGTGCCAGCAGGACAGGTTTGCGCGGCAATCAGCCCCAGCATTTT
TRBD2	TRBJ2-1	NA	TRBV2	CASKRVRGDNEQFF	TGTGCCAGCAAACGGGTGCGGGGGGACAATGAGCAGTTCTTC
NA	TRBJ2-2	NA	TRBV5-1	CASSLIPNTGELFF	TGCGCCAGCAGCTTGATTCCGAACACCGGGGAGCTGTTTTTT
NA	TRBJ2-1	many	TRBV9	CASSDPSYLSSYNEQFF	TGTGCCAGCAGCGACCCTTCGTACTTGAGCTCCTACAATGAGCAGTTCTTC
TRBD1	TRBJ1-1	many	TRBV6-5	CASSYSSGTVKAFF	TGTGCCAGCAGTTACTCTTCTGGGACAGTAAAAGCTTTCTTT
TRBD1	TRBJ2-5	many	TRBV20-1	CSAPDRGKTQYF	TGCAGTGCCCCTGACAGGGGCAAGACCCAGTACTTC
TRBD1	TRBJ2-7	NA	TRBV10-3	CVGCPGTASYEQYF	TGTGTCGGCTGCCCAGGGACAGCTTCCTACGAGCAGTACTTC
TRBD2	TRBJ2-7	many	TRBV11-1	CASSFAAGGLTYEQYF	TGTGCCAGCAGCTTCGCAGCGGGGGGGCTCACCTACGAGCAGTACTTC
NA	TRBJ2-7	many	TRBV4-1	CASSSGVLYEQYF	TGCGCCAGCAGTTCGGGAGTCCTTTACGAGCAGTACTTC
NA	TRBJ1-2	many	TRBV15	CATSRARAGGYTF	TGTGCCACCAGCAGAGCACGGGCCGGGGGCTACACCTTC
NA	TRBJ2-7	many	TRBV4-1	CASSPTPGTSYEQYF	TGCGCCAGCAGCCCAACCCCAGGCACCTCCTACGAGCAGTACTTC
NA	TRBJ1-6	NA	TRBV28	CASEGPRVGHSPLHF	TGTGCCAGCGAGGGGCCGAGGGTAGGACATTCACCCCTCCACTTT
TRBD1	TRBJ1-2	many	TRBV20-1	CSAPPGTGGYGYTF	TGCAGTGCCCCTCCCGGGACAGGGGGCTATGGCTACACCTTC
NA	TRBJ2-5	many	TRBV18	CASSPPGYQETQYF	TGTGCCAGCTCACCACCGGGATATCAAGAGACCCAGTACTTC
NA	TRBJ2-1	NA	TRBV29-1	CSVEVHSYGQFF	TGTAGCGTTGAAGTCCACAGCTACGGGCAGTTCTTC
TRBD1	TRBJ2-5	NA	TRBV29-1	CSARRSRTGDLGETQYF	TGCAGCGCCCGGCGTTCCAGGACAGGGGATCTGGGAGAGACCCAGTACTTC
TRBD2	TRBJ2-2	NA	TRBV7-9	CASSPGTSGVPNTGELFF	TGTGCCAGCAGCCCGGGGACTAGCGGGGTTCCGAACACCGGGGAGCTGTTTTTT
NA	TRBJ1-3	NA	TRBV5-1	CASSLYRGNTIYF	TGCGCCAGCAGCTTGTACCGCGGAAACACCATATATTTT
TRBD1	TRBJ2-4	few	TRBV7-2	CASSLGGTGLLEQDF	TGTGCCAGCAGCTTAGGTGGGACAGGGTTGCTCGAGCAGGACTTC
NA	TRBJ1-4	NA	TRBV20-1	CSARMGPRRTNENLFF	TGCAGTGCTAGAATGGGTCCTCGGCGGACTAATGAAAACCTGTTTTTT
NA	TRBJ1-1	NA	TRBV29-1	CSVLSGADTEAFF	TGCAGCGTTCTATCCGGGGCCGACACTGAAGCTTTCTTT
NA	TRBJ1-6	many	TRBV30	CAWSRANSPLHF	TGTGCCTGGAGCAGGGCCAATTCACCCCTCCACTTT
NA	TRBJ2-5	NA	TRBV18	CASSPPGPRETQYF	TGTGCCAGCTCACCACCTGGACCCCGGGAGACCCAGTACTTC
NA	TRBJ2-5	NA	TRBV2	CASSGERIETQYF	TGTGCCAGCAGTGGGGAGCGTATAGAGACCCAGTACTTC
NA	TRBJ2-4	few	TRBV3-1	CASSQRGKNIQYF	TGTGCCAGCAGCCAACGGGGGAAAAACATTCAGTACTTC
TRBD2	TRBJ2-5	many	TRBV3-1	CASSPSSGGETQYF	TGTGCCAGCAGTCCTTCTAGCGGGGGCGAGACCCAGTACTTC
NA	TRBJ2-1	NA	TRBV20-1	CSATGDSSYNEQFF	TGCAGTGCTACGGGAGACTCGTCCTACAATGAGCAGTTCTTC
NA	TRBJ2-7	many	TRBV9	CASSVGMGPTDEQYF	TGTGCCAGCAGCGTAGGGATGGGCCCCACGGACGAGCAGTACTTC
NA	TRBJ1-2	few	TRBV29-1	CSVERGRANYGYTF	TGCAGCGTTGAGAGAGGGAGGGCTAACTATGGCTACACCTTC
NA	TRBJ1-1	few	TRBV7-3	CAGSLSHMNTEAFF	TGTGCCGGCAGCTTGAGTCATATGAACACTGAAGCTTTCTTT
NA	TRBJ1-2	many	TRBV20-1	CSARDVTDYGYTF	TGCAGTGCTAGAGATGTCACGGACTATGGCTACACCTTC
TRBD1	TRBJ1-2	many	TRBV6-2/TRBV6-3	CASSPRTGGVYGYTF	TGTGCCAGCAGCCCCCGGACAGGGGGCGTCTATGGCTACACCTTC
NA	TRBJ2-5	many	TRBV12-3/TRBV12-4	CASSQRRGGETQYF	TGTGCCAGCAGCCAACGGCGAGGAGGGGAGACCCAGTACTTC
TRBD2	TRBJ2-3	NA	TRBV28	CASSLIAGGQDTQYF	TGTGCCAGCAGTTTAATAGCGGGGGGGCAAGATACGCAGTATTTT
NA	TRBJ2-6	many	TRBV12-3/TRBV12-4	CASSYDPSGANVLTF	TGTGCCAGCAGCTACGATCCCTCTGGGGCCAACGTCCTGACTTTC
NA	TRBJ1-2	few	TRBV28	CASSFLGYGYTF	TGTGCCAGCAGTTTCTTGGGGTATGGCTACACCTTC